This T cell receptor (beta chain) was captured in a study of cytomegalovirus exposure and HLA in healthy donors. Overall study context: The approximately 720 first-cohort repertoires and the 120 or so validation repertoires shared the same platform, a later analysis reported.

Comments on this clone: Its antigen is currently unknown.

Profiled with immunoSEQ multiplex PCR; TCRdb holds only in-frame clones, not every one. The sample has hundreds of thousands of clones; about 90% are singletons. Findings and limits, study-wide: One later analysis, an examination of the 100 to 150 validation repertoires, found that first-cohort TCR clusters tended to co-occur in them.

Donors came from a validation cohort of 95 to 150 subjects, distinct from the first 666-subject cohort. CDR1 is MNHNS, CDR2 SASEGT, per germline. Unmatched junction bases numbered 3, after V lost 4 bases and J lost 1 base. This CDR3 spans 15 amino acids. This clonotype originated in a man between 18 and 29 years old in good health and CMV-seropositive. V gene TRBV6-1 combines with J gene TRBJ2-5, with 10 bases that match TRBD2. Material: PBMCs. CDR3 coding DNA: TGTGCCAGCAGTGCGGCTAGCGGGGGCCAAGAGACCCAGTACTTC. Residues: CASSAASGGQETQYF.